A selection of T cell receptor beta chains follows, all from one sample in a study of beta chain features in type 1 diabetes. Assay: immunoSEQ multiplex PCR; the TCRdb copy retains only in-frame clones and omits some. The sample contains roughly 300,000 clones, around 8% of which appear only once. Specimen: central memory CD4+ T cells from blood. The receptors were sampled from a woman younger than 35 in good health. CDR3s include the opening cysteine and the closing phenylalanine or tryptophan. Fields, in order: J gene, V gene, D gene, clone size, CDR3 protein, CDR3 DNA. A D gene is named only where the DNA matches it firmly. Clone size, where shown, is once, few, many, or a class for clones that have expanded.

>TRBJ2-2|TRBV7-3|TRBD2|.
CASSLNWLAGVSGELFF
TGTGCCAGCAGCTTAAATTGGCTAGCGGGAGTGTCCGGGGAGCTGTTTTTT
>TRBJ2-1|TRBV11-2|.|few
CASSLDPRRNEQFF
TGTGCCAGCAGCTTAGATCCCAGGCGGAATGAGCAGTTCTTC
>TRBJ1-4|TRBV5-6|.|few
CASSLERREKLFF
TGTGCCAGCAGCTTGGAACGCAGGGAAAAACTGTTTTTT
>TRBJ2-7|TRBV9|.|many
CASSVTDLSYEQYF
TGTGCCAGCAGCGTAACGGATCTCTCCTACGAGCAGTACTTC
>TRBJ2-7|TRBV10-3|.|.
CAISESGISGVQYF
TGTGCCATCAGTGAGTCGGGGATTTCTGGAGTGCAGTACTTC
>TRBJ2-2|TRBV5-1|.|.
CASSLDSAGPGELFF
TGCGCCAGCAGCTTGGACTCTGCGGGTCCCGGGGAGCTGTTTTTT
>TRBJ2-5|TRBV29-1|.|few
CSVGLRETQYF
TGCAGCGTTGGTCTGAGGGAGACCCAGTACTTC
>TRBJ2-5|TRBV9|TRBD2|few
CASSVGLAGGGQETQYF
TGTGCCAGCAGCGTAGGACTAGCGGGAGGTGGCCAAGAGACCCAGTACTTC
>TRBJ2-3|TRBV4-2|.|.
CASTGRASTDTQYF
TGTGCCAGCACGGGTAGGGCTAGCACAGATACGCAGTATTTT
>TRBJ2-7|TRBV4-2|.|.
CASSQAETGGTAYEQYF
TGTGCCAGCAGCCAAGCGGAGACAGGTGGGACCGCCTACGAGCAGTACTTC
>TRBJ2-5|TRBV15|.|.
CATSRDGETQYF
TGTGCCACCAGCAGAGATGGGGAGACCCAGTACTTC
>TRBJ2-2|TRBV28|.|many
CASTRTENTGELFF
TGTGCCAGCACGAGGACAGAGAACACCGGGGAGCTGTTTTTT
>TRBJ1-2|TRBV7-8|.|few
CASSRVRETYGYTF
TGTGCCAGCAGCCGAGTCAGGGAAACCTATGGCTACACCTTC
>TRBJ2-6|TRBV19|TRBD2|few
CASKGLAGAGANVLTF
TGTGCCAGTAAAGGACTAGCGGGAGCTGGGGCCAACGTCCTGACTTTC
>TRBJ1-2|TRBV27|.|few
CASSQRANYGYTF
TGTGCCAGCAGTCAAAGGGCTAACTATGGCTACACCTTC
>TRBJ2-1|TRBV4-2|TRBD1|few
CASSLRDRDNEQFF
TGTGCCAGCAGCCTCCGGGACAGGGACAATGAGCAGTTCTTC
>TRBJ2-7|TRBV20-1|.|.
CSARGDYEQYF
TGCAGTGCTAGAGGCGATTACGAGCAGTACTTC
>TRBJ1-2|TRBV28|.|.
CASRRHRDTFGTGYTF
TGTGCCAGCAGACGGCACCGGGACACCTTTGGGACTGGCTACACCTTC
>TRBJ2-1|TRBV28|TRBD2|few
CASKAGGPTYNEQFF
TGTGCCAGCAAGGCGGGAGGGCCAACCTACAATGAGCAGTTCTTC
>TRBJ2-2|TRBV11-2|.|many
CASTPLEVFEGLGGELFF
TGTGCCAGCACTCCCCTTGAGGTTTTCGAGGGGCTGGGCGGGGAGCTGTTTTTT
>TRBJ2-5|TRBV7-6|.|.
CASSLGSGGRETQYF
TGTGCCAGCAGCTTAGGTAGTGGGGGGCGAGAGACCCAGTACTTC
>TRBJ2-7|TRBV7-2|TRBD1|few
CASSVTTGGSSEQYF
TGTGCCAGCAGCGTAACGACAGGGGGCTCATCCGAGCAGTACTTC
>TRBJ2-7|TRBV28|TRBD2|few
CASRSALSGRAYEQYF
TGTGCCAGCAGATCAGCACTTAGCGGGAGGGCCTACGAGCAGTACTTC
>TRBJ1-1|TRBV7-2|TRBD1|once
CASSIQGTANTEAFF
TGTGCCAGCAGCATACAGGGGACAGCGAACACTGAAGCTTTCTTT
>TRBJ2-6|TRBV6-1|.|few
CASGGEPSGANVLTF
TGTGCCAGCGGAGGGGAGCCCTCTGGGGCCAACGTCCTGACTTTC
>TRBJ2-7|TRBV18|.|.
CASSPIQTYEQYF
TGTGCCAGCTCACCAATCCAAACATACGAGCAGTACTTC
>TRBJ1-2|TRBV12-5|TRBD1|.
CASGLGQGADYGYTF
TGTGCTAGTGGTTTAGGACAGGGGGCGGACTATGGCTACACCTTC
>TRBJ2-2|TRBV2|.|few
CASSDQGHTGELFF
TGTGCCAGCAGTGATCAGGGGCACACCGGGGAGCTGTTTTTT
>TRBJ2-5|TRBV4-1|.|many
CASSQRGETQYF
TGCGCCAGCAGCCAAAGAGGAGAGACCCAGTACTTC
>TRBJ1-1|TRBV7-2|.|few
CASSLYGLVHEAFF
TGTGCCAGCAGCTTATATGGCCTAGTCCACGAAGCTTTCTTT
>TRBJ1-2|TRBV2|.|.
CASRGEQVNGYTF
TGTGCCAGCAGAGGGGAGCAGGTGAATGGCTACACCTTC
>TRBJ2-2|TRBV18|TRBD1|few
CASSSGQVGTGELFF
TGTGCCAGCTCATCGGGACAGGTTGGGACCGGGGAGCTGTTTTTT
>TRBJ2-1|TRBV21-1|.|many
CASSKTGRLAGNPHEQFF
TGTGCCAGCAGCAAGACGGGGCGCTTAGCTGGGAATCCCCATGAGCAGTTCTTC
>TRBJ2-1|TRBV7-3|.|.
CASSLRHSANEQFF
TGTGCCAGCAGCTTACGCCATAGCGCCAATGAGCAGTTCTTC
>TRBJ2-3|TRBV25-1|.|.
CASSAPGTSTDTQYF
TGTGCCAGCAGTGCCCCTGGGACTAGCACAGATACGCAGTATTTT
>TRBJ2-5|TRBV20-1|.|.
CSAHSQETQYF
TGCAGTGCCCATTCCCAAGAGACCCAGTACTTC
>TRBJ2-2|TRBV7-9|.|many
CASSLGLVRPGELFF
TGTGCCAGCAGCTTAGGACTAGTTCGACCTGGGGAGCTGTTTTTT
>TRBJ2-2|TRBV4-3|.|.
CASSQGVGLGTGELFF
TGCGCCAGCAGCCAGGGGGTGGGGCTTGGCACCGGGGAGCTGTTTTTT
>TRBJ1-6|TRBV7-9|TRBD1|.
CASSNRDRGSPLHF
TGTGCCAGCAGCAACCGGGACAGGGGGTCGCCCCTCCACTTT
>TRBJ2-5|TRBV25-1|TRBD1|.
CASSPGTGRAETQYF
TGTGCCAGCAGCCCCGGGACAGGGCGCGCAGAGACCCAGTACTTC
>TRBJ2-7|TRBV4-1|.|many
CASSQDAGVGQYF
TGCGCCAGCAGCCAAGACGCAGGGGTTGGGCAGTACTTC
>TRBJ2-5|TRBV11-2|.|few
CASSLVVDPHQETQYF
TGTGCCAGCAGTTTAGTAGTAGACCCCCACCAAGAGACCCAGTACTTC
>TRBJ2-5|TRBV6-5|.|.
CASSKRGGSMETQYF
TGTGCCAGCAGTAAGCGAGGAGGCAGTATGGAGACCCAGTACTTC
>TRBJ2-1|TRBV2|.|many
CASSGERNEQFF
TGTGCCAGCAGCGGGGAGCGGAATGAGCAGTTCTTC
>TRBJ1-4|TRBV2|TRBD1|.
CASGRTGNEKLFF
TGTGCCAGCGGAAGGACAGGGAATGAAAAACTGTTTTTT